The 29 T cell receptor beta chains reported below all come from one sample, sequenced in a study of CD8+CD57+ T cells in acquired aplastic anemia. The sequenced patients had an expansion of CD8+CD57+ cells seen by flow cytometry. TCR beta VDJ and CDR3 were profiled, and genomic DNA was the template. TCRdb reanalysed the reads using MiXCR and keeps one entry per CDR3 protein. The sample contains approximately 150,000 distinct CDR3 sequences, over 40% of which appear only once. Sequenced: sorted CD4+, CD8+, or CD8+CD57+ T cells (not recorded which) from PBMCs. All receptors derive from a human donor with aplastic anemia.

Ten or more counts support this clonotype. The chain links TRBV20-1 to TRBJ2-1; the D is unclear. CDR3 length equals 12 residues. The ends were cut back, 7 bases at V and 4 bases at J, with 11 bases in the middle. Germline CDR1 DFQATT, CDR2 SNEGSKA (reference sequence). The DNA for the CDR3 is TGCAGTGTTGCAAGCTTATACAATGAGCAGTTCTTC. This encodes CSVASLYNEQFF.

This chain uses TRBV18 with TRBJ1-6; no firm D call. V lost 3 bases and J lost 4, with 10 bases in between. CDR3 length: 15 amino acids. Germline V lookup: CDR1 KGHSH, CDR2 LQKENI. The CDR3 loop is CASSPGRRYNSPLHF. The CDR3 DNA reads as TGTGCCAGCTCACCTGGACGGAGATATAATTCACCCCTCCACTTT. The full variable domain, rest sourced from reference TRBV18 and TRBJ1-6, is NAGVMQNPRHLVRRRGQEARLRCSPMKGHSHVYWYRQLPEEGLKFMVYLQKENIIDESGMPKERFSAEFPKEGPSILRIQQVVRGDSAAYFCASSPGRRYNSPLHFGNGTRLTVT.

Only a few counts were recorded for this clonotype. The chain joins TRBV10-3 to TRBJ2-1; maybe TRBD2 (5 bases). This CDR3 has 12 residues. The V end was cut by 7 bases, the J end by 8 bases, with 12 bases between. From germline, CDR1 is ENHRY and CDR2 SYGVKD. The CDR3 region has the DNA TGTGCCATCACCGCGGGCTTGGATGAGCAGTTCTTC. Translating gives CAITAGLDEQFF.

Concerning this clonotype: Since a much larger clone is just one base distant, this may be a read error. V gene TRBV6-1 combines with J gene TRBJ1-2; possibly TRBD1 for D (5 bases). Germline V CDR1 and CDR2: MNHNS, SASEGT. This CDR3 contains 13 residues. The CDR3 DNA is TGTGCCAGCAGCCAAAATCGGGGGGATGGCCACACCTTC. Translated: CASSQNRGDGHTF.

This sequence joins TRBV6-4 and TRBJ2-6, with 7 bases matching TRBD1. Germline V gene data show CDR1 as MRHNA and CDR2 as SNTAGT. This CDR3 has 17 residues. Trimming at V came to 0 bases and at J to 0 bases, leaving 2 bases not matched to a gene. The CDR3 DNA is TGTGCCAGCAGTGACTCGTCAGGGGGCTCTGGGGCCAACGTCCTGACTTTC. It encodes CASSDSSGGSGANVLTF.

This clonotype was found many times. The chain is built from TRBV5-4 and TRBJ1-1; D not certain. The germline V gene encodes CDR1 SGHNT and CDR2 YYREEE (reference sequence). The V gene lost 0 bases and the J gene lost 1 base, with 4 bases spanning the gap. CDR3 length: 13 amino acids. The CDR3 bases are TGTGCCAGCAGCTTGGATTGGAACACTGAAGCTTTCTTT. This sequence encodes CASSLDWNTEAFF.

The rearrangement joins TRBV9 to TRBJ1-2; the match to TRBD1 covers 11 bases. Germline V gives CDR1 SGDLS, CDR2 YYNGEE. The CDR3 has 15 amino acids. The ends lost 2 bases at V and 12 bases at J; junction bases unmatched: 12. CDR3 coding DNA: TGTGCCAGCAGCGTGTTGGGACAGGGGGTTAGTGACCACACCTTC. This codes for CASSVLGQGVSDHTF.

Concerning this clonotype itself: No conserved phenylalanine or tryptophan ends this CDR3, so it is likely a read error. This chain links TRBV24-1 with TRBJ2-3; 8 bases line up with TRBD2. This CDR3 is built from 14 residues. Germline CDR1 and CDR2: KGHDR and SFDVKD. CDR3 sequence reads: CATRPGGPPDTQYY. In nucleotides, the CDR3 is TGCGCCACCAGACCGGGGGGGCCTCCAGATACGCAGTATTAT.

The genes are TRBV9 and TRBJ2-5, with TRBD2 matching 15 bases. Unmatched junction bases numbered 9, after V lost 4 bases and J lost 14 bases. CDR1 SGDLS and CDR2 YYNGEE come from the germline V gene. The CDR3 is made up of 14 amino acids. The chain's CDR3 is CASSSGLAGGDYYF. CDR3 nucleotide sequence: TGTGCCAGCAGCTCTGGACTAGCGGGAGGGGATTACTACTTC.

The rearrangement uses TRBV20-1 and TRBJ1-2; 11 bases match TRBD1. This CDR3 has 16 residues. CDR1 and CDR2 from the germline V gene are DFQATT and SNEGSKA (reference sequence). Trimming removed 5 bases from V and 7 bases from J; junction bases left unmatched: 15. DNA of the CDR3: TGCAGTGCTTCCCCGGGGGCGGGACAGGGGGGTTTTGGCTACACCTTC. Protein: CSASPGAGQGGFGYTF.

The J gene is TRBJ1-2, the V gene TRBV20-1; 7 positions match TRBD1. Trimming removed 4 bases from V and 3 bases from J; junction bases left unmatched: 5. The CDR3 has 13 residues. In germline, CDR1 is DFQATT, CDR2 SNEGSKA (reference sequence). In nucleotides, the CDR3 is TGCAGTGCTAAAGGACAGGATCACTATGGCTACACCTTC. Residues: CSAKGQDHYGYTF.

Details on this clonotype: One base away lies a much larger clone, so this may be a sequencing read error. The CDR3 nucleotides read TGTCCCAGCAGCAACGTACAGGGACTGGGGGGCTACACCTTC. This codes for CPSSNVQGLGGYTF. The chain recombines TRBV5-4 with TRBJ1-2; a weak D match, TRBD1 (6 bases). The CDR3 contains 14 residues. CDR1 is SGHNT, CDR2 YYREEE, per germline (reference sequence).

J is TRBJ1-5 and V is TRBV6-1; D is ambiguous. Per the germline V gene, CDR1 is MNHNS and CDR2 is SASEGT. Deletions cut 7 bases from V and 2 bases from J, with 12 bases between. The CDR3 contains 14 residues. The CDR3 coding sequence is TGTGCCAGCATTGCCTCCGGTGGCAATCAGCCCCAGCATTTT. Its translation: CASIASGGNQPQHF.

J is TRBJ2-2 and V is TRBV6-4; D is unclear. CDR1 MRHNA and CDR2 SNTAGT come from the germline V gene. Trimming pared 2 bases from V and 3 bases from J, leaving 7 bases between. CDR3 size: 14 residues. The CDR3 DNA reads TGTGCCAGCAGTGACGGGCAGGACACCGGGGAGCTGTTTTTT. This sequence encodes CASSDGQDTGELFF.

This clonotype was detected many times. The chain couples TRBV7-2 to TRBJ2-5, with TRBD2 identical over 14 bases. CDR1 and CDR2 from the germline V gene are SGHTA and FQGNSA. J lost 9 bases, V lost 3 bases, and 6 bases had no gene match. CDR3 length: 15 amino acids. In nucleotides, the CDR3 is TGTGCCAGCAGCTTCGGGACTAGCGGGGGTATGGCCCAGTACTTC. Protein product: CASSFGTSGGMAQYF.

This clonotype was counted a few times. The chain recombines TRBV7-2 with TRBJ2-5; D perhaps matches TRBD2 (6 bases). V lost 4 bases, J lost 5 bases, and 20 bases lay in between. Germline values: CDR1 SGHTA, CDR2 FQGNSA. This CDR3 contains 16 residues. The CDR3 sequence is CASSSSGGAGMETQYF. The CDR3 coding sequence is TGTGCCAGCAGCTCTTCCGGTGGCGCGGGGATGGAGACCCAGTACTTC.

This clonotype was seen many times. V is TRBV18 and J is TRBJ2-5; 7 bases are shared with TRBD1. The CDR3 extends over 12 amino acids. Germline values: CDR1 KGHSH, CDR2 LQKENI. The junction had 4 bases not matched to a gene; V was cut back by 8 bases and J by 4 bases. CDR3 nucleotide sequence: TGTGCCAGCAGGGACAGCCCAGAGACCCAGTACTTC. The encoded protein is CASRDSPETQYF.

As for this clonotype: At one end the junction does not follow the germline gene, possibly because of a read error. The chain couples TRBV7-2 to TRBJ2-3, with D perhaps matching TRBD1 or TRBD2 (5 bases each). CDR3 length: 14 residues. Germline V CDR1 and CDR2: SGHTA, FQGNSA. The CDR3 is CASSYTRDHNEQFF. In DNA, the CDR3 is TGTGCCAGCAGCTACACCCGGGACCACAATGAGCAGTTCTTT.

V is TRBV25-1 and J is TRBJ2-1; D might be TRBD1 (5 bases). V lost 6 bases to trimming and J lost 7 bases, with 7 bases between them. There are 11 residues in the CDR3. Germline V gene sequence: CDR1 MGHDK, CDR2 SYGVNS. The CDR3 coding sequence is TGTGCCAGCAGACAGGAGAATGAGCAGTTCTTC. It is translated as CASRQENEQFF.

This rearrangement joins TRBV11-2 to TRBJ1-3; possibly TRBD1 for D (5 bases). Trimming shortened V by 5 bases and J by 1 base, and 15 bases separated the two germline ends. This CDR3 is 16 amino acids long. Germline-derived CDR1 and CDR2 are SGHAT and FQNNGV. CDR3 residues: CASSLKGAGSGNTIYF. Written as DNA, the CDR3 is TGTGCCAGCAGCCTAAAAGGGGCCGGGTCTGGAAACACCATATATTTT.

This clonotype has at least ten counts. The V and J genes are TRBV19 and TRBJ2-3, with D unclear. Looked up from germline, CDR1 is LNHDA and CDR2 is SQIVND (reference sequence). This CDR3 is built from 12 residues. V dropped 3 bases and J dropped 3 bases, with 4 bases sitting between them. Here the CDR3 reads CASSMRTDTQYF. Written as DNA, the CDR3 is TGTGCCAGTAGTATGCGTACAGATACGCAGTATTTT.

In its sample, this clonotype was seen many times. This chain links TRBV5-1 with TRBJ1-4; possibly TRBD1 for D (6 bases). Between the trimmed V and J ends, which lost 1 base and 7 bases, there was a span of 14 bases. CDR1 SGHRS and CDR2 YFSETQ come from the germline V gene. CDR3 size: 15 residues. CDR3 nucleotides: TGCGCCAGCAGCTTGCGAGGGGGTGGAGGTGAAAAACTGTTTTTT. This gives the protein CASSLRGGGGEKLFF.

V is TRBV7-2 and J is TRBJ1-3; D perhaps matches TRBD1 (6 bases). This CDR3 is 15 amino acids long. V gave up 5 bases and J gave up 3 bases, with 14 bases separating them. The germline gives CDR1 SGHTA, CDR2 FQGNSA. The CDR3 coding sequence is TGTGCCAGCAGCCTCCTGGCAGGGGTTGGAAACACCATATATTTT. As protein: CASSLLAGVGNTIYF.

This clonotype was seen a few times. The chain carries TRBV29-1 and TRBJ1-1; tentatively, D is TRBD1 (6 bases). Germline CDR1 reads SQVTM; CDR2 reads ANQGSEA. The CDR3 extends over 12 amino acids. The V end was cut by 3 bases, the J end by 4 bases, with 9 bases between. DNA for the CDR3: TGCAGCGTTGAGGGGGGCCTCACTGAAGCTTTCTTT. It specifies CSVEGGLTEAFF.

The V call is TRBV19, the J call TRBJ1-1; weak D call: TRBD1 (6 bases). Trimming shortened V by 5 bases and J by 5 bases, and 12 bases separated the two germline ends. From germline, CDR1 is LNHDA and CDR2 SQIVND (reference sequence). The CDR3 spans 13 residues. As DNA, the CDR3 is TGTGCCAGTAGTGAAAGGGGGAGGACTGAAGCTTTCTTT. As protein: CASSERGRTEAFF.

Note on this clonotype: A read error may be the cause here, since a much bigger clone is one base away. The rearrangement uses TRBV6-1 and TRBJ1-1; TRBD1 might be the D (5 bases). This CDR3 region has 16 residues. Germline CDR1 is MNHNS and CDR2 is SASEGT. V lost 4 bases, J lost 4 bases, and 19 bases lay in between. The chain's CDR3 is CASSVSVGRVSTEAFF. DNA of the CDR3: TGTGCCAGCAGTGTAAGTGTCGGCAGGGTGAGCACTGAAGCTTTCTTT.

The chain has TRBV29-1 and TRBJ1-1; TRBD1 agrees at 7 bases. Looked up from germline, CDR1 is SQVTM and CDR2 is ANQGSEA. CDR3 length: 13 residues. V shed 6 bases and J 5 bases; nucleotides not matched to a gene: 9. Here the CDR3 DNA reads TGCAGCGTGGACCAGGGGGGGGCTACTGAAGCTTTCTTT. It specifies CSVDQGGATEAFF.

This clonotype occurred many times. The chain joins TRBV18 to TRBJ2-5, with D tentatively TRBD1 (6 bases). V was cut by 2 bases and J by 2 bases, with 9 bases left in between. CDR1 and CDR2 from the germline V gene are KGHSH and LQKENI. The CDR3 runs to 14 residues. CDR3 loop: CASSPGTQQETQYF. Written as DNA, the CDR3 is TGTGCCAGCTCACCAGGGACACAGCAAGAGACCCAGTACTTC.

The chain is built from TRBV19 and TRBJ1-2, with D perhaps matching TRBD1 (6 bases). Trimming took off 6 bases at V and 1 base at J, with 15 bases between the two ends. The CDR3 has 15 residues. Germline CDR1 is LNHDA and CDR2 is SQIVND (reference sequence). The DNA for the CDR3 is TGTGCCAGTAGGAACGGACAGAACGATAACTATGGCTACACCTTC. This encodes CASRNGQNDNYGYTF.